This paragraph reports one T cell receptor (beta chain). The record originates from a study of blood T cell repertoires in COVID-19. Authors' data handling: Amplification from reference gene primers served as the basis for estimated nucleated cell counts. Produced via immunoSEQ multiplex PCR; TCRdb's table is partial and in-frame only. V, J and clone size were drawn from that table, and D and trimming were deduced from the DNA. In the table there are almost 250,000 clones, 70% to 90% of which are singletons. Germline V gene data show CDR1 as SGDLS and CDR2 as YYNGEE. The CDR3 length is 15 residues. Trimming at V came to 0 bases and at J to 7 bases, leaving 4 bases not matched to a gene. Cohorts were determined from participant-reported clinical history.

Sequenced input: PBMCs or T cells enriched from blood (not recorded which). The chain joins TRBV9 to TRBJ2-1, with 10 bases aligning to TRBD2. The source of this sequence is a woman between 50 and 59 years old with acute COVID-19. This CDR3 is CASSVDLAGVNEQFF. CDR3 nucleotide sequence: TGTGCCAGCAGCGTAGATCTAGCGGGGGTGAATGAGCAGTTCTTC.